The 13 T cell receptor beta chains listed next were all sequenced from one sample in a study of T-cell memory formation after mild COVID-19. One entry per CDR3 protein, called by TCRdb with MiXCR from the 5' RACE reads. This sample has fewer than 650,000 distinct CDR3 sequences, with roughly 21% found just once. The sample was PBMCs or a T cell subset sorted from them (not recorded which). The receptors here all came from an adult woman who had mild COVID-19 (a few samples of this study predate the infection). Cell type and time point are not known.

V usage is TRBV6-6 and J usage is TRBJ2-5, with 9 nucleotides matching TRBD2. The V gene end was trimmed by 10 bases and the J gene end by 2 bases; junction bases not matched to a gene: 8. CDR1 and CDR2 from the germline V gene are MNHNY and SVGAGI (reference sequence). The CDR3 covers 14 residues. CDR3 in DNA: TGTGCCACTATGCAGCTAGCGGGACAAGAGACCCAGTACTTC. It yields the protein CATMQLAGQETQYF.

The rearrangement uses TRBV18 and TRBJ2-3; 14 bases map to TRBD2. This CDR3 contains 18 residues. The V segment lost 3 bases and the J segment 1 base; nucleotides outside the gene matches: 6. Germline CDR1 reads KGHSH; CDR2 reads LQKENI. The chain's CDR3 is CASSPGLAGVGGTDTQYF. In DNA, the CDR3 is TGTGCCAGCTCACCGGGACTAGCGGGAGTCGGGGGCACAGATACGCAGTATTTT.

V usage is TRBV5-1 and J usage is TRBJ1-3; D not resolved. V was shortened by 1 base and J by 0 bases, with 11 bases between the two germline ends. The CDR3 is 16 residues long. Germline V gene lookup returns CDR1 SGHRS and CDR2 YFSETQ. The CDR3 DNA follows: TGCGCCAGCAGCTTGCGCCCCGGGAGCTCTGGAAACACCATATATTTT. Protein product: CASSLRPGSSGNTIYF.

V is TRBV5-6 and J is TRBJ2-7; TRBD1 agrees at 10 bases. The junction had 5 bases not matched to a gene; V was cut back by 0 bases and J by 5 bases. The V gene's germline CDR1 is SGHDT and CDR2 YYEEEE. This CDR3 is 15 amino acids long. CDR3 sequence (DNA): TGTGCCAGCAGCTTGGGGGGACAGGGGACCCACGAGCAGTACTTC. It is translated as CASSLGGQGTHEQYF.

This clonotype was observed a handful of times. The chain uses TRBV19 and TRBJ2-1; 7 bases fit TRBD2. Germline lookup yields CDR1 LNHDA and CDR2 SQIVND (reference sequence). V lost 6 bases, J lost 8 bases, and 7 bases stayed unmatched. There are 13 residues in the CDR3. This chain's CDR3 is CASSRDYSDEQFF. DNA of the CDR3: TGTGCCAGTAGCCGGGACTACTCCGATGAGCAGTTCTTC.

The sample holds a few counts of this clonotype. This sequence joins TRBV4-2 and TRBJ2-3; D is unclear. V was trimmed by 0 bases and J by 2 bases, leaving 12 bases between them. Germline CDR1 reads LGHNA; CDR2 reads YNFKEQ. CDR3 length equals 16 residues. Here the CDR3 DNA reads TGTGCCAGCAGCCAAGAGCACGGCTATCCCACAGATACGCAGTATTTT. The encoded protein is CASSQEHGYPTDTQYF.

This chain uses TRBV4-3 with TRBJ2-1; the match to TRBD2 covers 10 bases. Trimming removed 3 bases from V and 8 bases from J; junction bases left unmatched: 4. The CDR3 loop spans 14 amino acids. CDR1 LGHNA and CDR2 YSLEER come from the germline V gene. DNA for the CDR3: TGCGCCAGCAGCCAGGGACTAGCGACCGATGAGCAGTTCTTC. It encodes CASSQGLATDEQFF.

This clonotype was detected many times. The genes are TRBV29-1 and TRBJ2-7; possibly TRBD1 for D (6 bases). Trimming removed 3 bases at V and 2 bases at J, with 11 bases between. The CDR3 totals 13 residues. Germline V gene sequence: CDR1 SQVTM, CDR2 ANQGSEA. The CDR3 DNA reads TGCAGCGTTGATGATGCAGGGGCCTACGAGCAGTACTTC. This codes for CSVDDAGAYEQYF.

This clonotype showed up just a few times. The chain uses TRBV20-1 and TRBJ1-4; D gene uncertain. This CDR3 comprises 11 residues. The V end lost 3 bases, the J end lost 8 bases, and 7 bases lay between the germline ends. CDR1 and CDR2 (germline): DFQATT, SNEGSKA (reference sequence). The CDR3 DNA is TGCAGTGCTAGGTTTTTAGAAAAACTGTTTTTT. It codes for CSARFLEKLFF.

This rearrangement joins TRBV6-5 to TRBJ2-2, with D unresolved. The CDR3 has 12 amino acids. V was clipped by 7 bases and J by 4 bases, with 7 bases between them. Germline V lookup: CDR1 MNHEY, CDR2 SVGAGI. CDR3 loop: CASNGPTGELFF. CDR3 DNA: TGTGCCAGCAACGGGCCCACCGGGGAGCTGTTTTTT.

This rearrangement joins TRBV29-1 to TRBJ1-1; 10 positions agree with TRBD1. The CDR3 loop spans 16 amino acids. Germline assignment: CDR1 SQVTM and CDR2 ANQGSEA. The V and J ends lost 1 base and 3 bases, in that order; junction bases with no gene match: 8. CDR3 amino acids: CSVEALGTGADTEAFF. Here the CDR3 DNA reads TGCAGCGTTGAAGCTCTCGGGACAGGGGCGGACACTGAAGCTTTCTTT.

This clonotype has just a few counts. The chain links TRBV4-3 to TRBJ2-1, with 9 bases lining up with TRBD2. The junction had 7 bases not matched to a gene; V was cut back by 0 bases and J by 7 bases. The CDR3 sequence is 16 residues long. Germline lookup yields CDR1 LGHNA and CDR2 YSLEER. CDR3 loop: CASSQDHTTSGNEQFF. CDR3 sequence (DNA): TGCGCCAGCAGCCAAGATCATACAACTAGCGGGAATGAGCAGTTCTTC.

Ten or more counts support this clonotype. One end of the junction does not line up with germline, which may come from a read error. The chain is built from TRBV7-7 and TRBJ2-1; 8 bases line up with TRBD2. The V gene's germline CDR1 is SSHAT and CDR2 FNYEAQ (reference sequence). The CDR3 contains 17 residues. The CDR3 here is CASSLASGPSSYNEQFF. The DNA for the CDR3 is TGTGCTAGCAGCTTAGCTAGCGGGCCGAGCTCCTACAATGAGCAGTTCTTC.